One and the same sample provided the 32 T cell receptor beta chains below, sequenced in a study of blood T cell repertoires in COVID-19. TCRdb's copy holds only in-frame clones and misses some; the assay was immunoSEQ multiplex PCR. The sample has about 25,000 clones, around 88% seen once. The sequencing input was peripheral blood. These receptors originate from a human donor with active COVID-19. The donor label of this sample is uncertain.

The genes are TRBV19 and TRBJ2-1; 10 bases are a match to TRBD1. This CDR3 has 17 amino acids. The germline gives CDR1 LNHDA, CDR2 SQIVND (reference sequence). J was trimmed by 6 bases and V by 0 bases; bases with no gene match: 8. CDR3 coding DNA: TGTGCCAGTAGTATAGATTGGGGGACAGGGGCACTCAATGAGCAGTTCTTC. Translating gives CASSIDWGTGALNEQFF.

This chain joins TRBV9 and TRBJ2-3; D gene ambiguous. The CDR3 has 14 amino acids. From germline, CDR1 is SGDLS and CDR2 YYNGEE. Trimming removed 0 bases from V and 0 bases from J, with 5 bases in between. The CDR3 region has the DNA TGTGCCAGCAGCGTAGTAAGCAGCACAGATACGCAGTATTTT. It yields the protein CASSVVSSTDTQYF. Looking up the rest from reference TRBV9 and TRBJ2-3 gives the full variable domain: DSGVTQTPKHLITATGQRVTLRCSPRSGDLSVYWYQQSLDQGLQFLIQYYNGEERAKGNILERFSAQQFPDLHSELNLSSLELGDSALYFCASSVVSSTDTQYFGPGTRLTVL.

This clone was recorded only once. The rearrangement joins TRBV28 to TRBJ2-1, with 7 bases aligning to TRBD2. The junction had 18 bases not matched to a gene; V was cut back by 7 bases and J by 0 bases. Germline-derived CDR1 and CDR2 are MDHEN and SYDVKM. The CDR3 is 19 residues long. The CDR3 nucleotides read TGTGCCAGCACTTCCGTAAGTCTTGCGGGAGCCCTCTCCTACAATGAGCAGTTCTTC. The encoded protein is CASTSVSLAGALSYNEQFF.

This chain links TRBV6-5 with TRBJ1-2, with D perhaps matching TRBD1 (5 bases). This CDR3 comprises 12 residues. From germline, CDR1 is MNHEY and CDR2 SVGAGI. The germline V and J ends were trimmed by 6 bases and 4 bases, with 9 bases remaining between them. The CDR3 DNA reads TGTGCCAGCAGCCCCGACAGCTATGGCTACACCTTC. It encodes CASSPDSYGYTF.

Only one count was recorded for this clone. The chain couples TRBV7-9 to TRBJ2-7; 8 positions agree with TRBD2. This CDR3 has 15 residues. The J segment lost 4 bases and the V segment lost 2 bases, leaving 7 bases of the junction unmatched. Per germline, CDR1 SEHNR and CDR2 FQNEAQ (reference sequence). The CDR3 spells CASSLIGGGRYEQYF. CDR3 sequence (DNA): TGTGCCAGCAGCTTAATCGGGGGCGGGAGGTACGAGCAGTACTTC.

The chain has TRBV27 and TRBJ2-7, with D perhaps TRBD1 (5 bases). The CDR3 has 15 amino acids. V dropped 4 bases and J dropped 5 bases, with 18 bases sitting between them. Germline CDR1 is MNHEY and CDR2 is SMNVEV (reference sequence). The CDR3 DNA sequence: TGTGCCAGCAGTTCGTGGGGCGCCCGGCTAGACGAGCAGTACTTC. This sequence encodes CASSSWGARLDEQYF.

V is TRBV6-1 and J is TRBJ2-5, with D tentatively TRBD1 (7 bases). Germline assignment: CDR1 MNHNS and CDR2 SASEGT. The CDR3 runs to 14 residues. V dropped 5 bases and J dropped 1 base, with 11 bases sitting between them. CDR3 amino acids: CASSHQGGQETQYF. CDR3 nucleotides: TGTGCCAGCAGTCACCAGGGGGGCCAAGAGACCCAGTACTTC.

The V and J genes are TRBV9 and TRBJ2-5; D might be TRBD2 (6 bases). CDR1 and CDR2 (germline): SGDLS, YYNGEE. The ends were cut back, 0 bases at V and 5 bases at J, with 14 bases in the middle. This CDR3 contains 15 residues. This chain's CDR3 is CASSVAGTWRETQYF. The CDR3 coding sequence is TGTGCCAGCAGCGTAGCAGGGACTTGGAGGGAGACCCAGTACTTC.

The rearrangement uses TRBV6-5 and TRBJ2-1, with 8 positions matching TRBD1. This CDR3 has 15 residues. Germline V gene lookup returns CDR1 MNHEY and CDR2 SVGAGI. Trimming at V came to 6 bases and at J to 6 bases, leaving 10 bases not matched to a gene. As DNA, the CDR3 is TGTGCCAGCAGCCTCACAGGGGGAATAAGCAATGAGCAGTTCTTC. It encodes CASSLTGGISNEQFF.

J is TRBJ2-7 and V is TRBV6-5; tentative D call: TRBD2 (5 bases). CDR1 MNHEY and CDR2 SVGAGI come from the germline V gene. V was pared by 5 bases and J by 3 bases, with 17 bases between. The CDR3 loop spans 15 amino acids. The CDR3 sequence: CASSPGGGGFYEQYF. The DNA of the CDR3 is TGTGCCAGCAGTCCCGGCGGAGGTGGCTTCTACGAGCAGTACTTC.

CDR3 nucleotide sequence: TGCGCCAGCAGCTTGGACAGGGTTGAAAAACTGTTTTTT. This gives the protein CASSLDRVEKLFF. V gene TRBV5-1 combines with J gene TRBJ1-4, with D possibly being TRBD1 (6 bases). This CDR3 has 13 residues. V was trimmed by 0 bases and J by 7 bases, leaving 7 bases between them. CDR1 and CDR2 from the germline V gene are SGHRS and YFSETQ.

This clone was seen only once. One end of the junction varies from germline; a read error may be responsible. The V and J genes are TRBV7-7 and TRBJ2-3; 8 nucleotides match TRBD2. The germline gives CDR1 SSHAT, CDR2 FNYEAQ (reference sequence). This CDR3 has 15 amino acids. CDR3 region: CASSLGRGGEDTQYF. CDR3 nucleotide sequence: TGTGCTAGCAGCTTAGGCCGGGGGGGGGAAGATACGCAGTATTTT. The full variable domain, in which reference TRBV7-7 and TRBJ2-3 provide the parts outside the CDR3, is GAGVSQSPRYKVTKRGQDVTLRCDPISSHATLYWYQQALGQGPEFLTYFNYEAQPDKSGLPSDRFSAERPEGSISTLTIQRTEQRDSAMYRCASSLGRGGEDTQYFGPGTRLTVL.

The chain combines TRBV3-1 (or the pseudogene TRBV3-2) with TRBJ1-6, with TRBD1 matching 10 bases. V dropped 4 bases and J dropped 1; count of bases not matched to a gene: 1. This CDR3 has 16 amino acids. Germline V CDR1 and CDR2: LGHDT, YNNKEL (reference sequence). The CDR3 loop reads CASSRDRGSYNSPLHF. Written as DNA, the CDR3 is TGTGCCAGCAGCCGGGACAGGGGATCCTATAATTCACCCCTCCACTTT.

This chain joins TRBV7-9 and TRBJ1-2; D not resolved. V lost 0 bases and J 0 bases, leaving 11 bases between the germline ends. The CDR3 has 16 amino acids. Germline CDR1 and CDR2: SEHNR and FQNEAQ (reference sequence). The CDR3 DNA reads as TGTGCCAGCAGCTTAGCCCCTGGGGAGTCTAACTATGGCTACACCTTC. Translated, it gives CASSLAPGESNYGYTF.

The chain is built from TRBV25-1 and TRBJ2-1; D gene uncertain. Per the germline V gene, CDR1 is MGHDK and CDR2 is SYGVNS. Trimming removed 1 base from V and 6 bases from J, with 7 bases in between. The CDR3 has 13 amino acids. This CDR3 reads CASSESRSNEQFF. In DNA, the CDR3 is TGTGCCAGCAGTGAATCTCGCAGCAATGAGCAGTTCTTC.

This rearrangement joins TRBV6-1 to TRBJ1-5, with D possibly matching TRBD1 (6 bases). Germline CDR1 is MNHNS and CDR2 is SASEGT. V was pared by 0 bases and J by 9 bases, with 15 bases between. The CDR3 consists of 15 residues. The CDR3: CASSEASQGFGPQHF. The CDR3 region has the DNA TGTGCCAGCAGTGAAGCGTCGCAGGGGTTTGGGCCCCAGCATTTT.

The gene calls are TRBV11-2 and TRBJ1-2, with 10 bases matching TRBD1. Germline V lookup: CDR1 SGHAT, CDR2 FQNNGV. CDR3 length: 14 amino acids. V was clipped by 3 bases and J by 3 bases; unmatched bases: 1. CDR3: CASSLTGGDYGYTF. The CDR3 DNA is TGTGCCAGCAGCTTGACAGGGGGCGACTATGGCTACACCTTC.

The chain has TRBV7-3 and TRBJ2-2, with D possibly TRBD2 on 5 matching bases. Germline CDR1 reads SGHTA; CDR2 reads FQGTGA. The CDR3 loop spans 15 amino acids. The V end lost 5 bases, the J end lost 0 bases, and 10 bases lay between the germline ends. CDR3 loop: CASSPSGPNTGELFF. The DNA of the CDR3 is TGTGCCAGCAGCCCCAGCGGACCGAACACCGGGGAGCTGTTTTTT.

This clone is a singleton in its sample. The chain has TRBV18 and TRBJ2-2; a weak D match, TRBD2 (7 bases). Germline V lookup: CDR1 KGHSH, CDR2 LQKENI. V dropped 2 bases and J dropped 6 bases, with 19 bases sitting between them. The CDR3 totals 17 residues. The CDR3 coding sequence is TGTGCCAGCTCACCAGCGGGACTACCAAGGGGGTCCGGGGAGCTGTTTTTT. Encoded protein: CASSPAGLPRGSGELFF.

The CDR3 region has the DNA TGTGCCAGCAGTTTATTCTCCAGGGGTGGCAATCAGCCCCAGCATTTT. Amino acid sequence: CASSLFSRGGNQPQHF. This chain links TRBV27 with TRBJ1-5, with D tentatively TRBD1 (6 bases). The germline gives CDR1 MNHEY, CDR2 SMNVEV (reference sequence). The CDR3 is made up of 16 amino acids. Between the trimmed V and J ends, which lost 1 base and 2 bases, there was a span of 12 bases.

The chain carries TRBV27 and TRBJ2-2; tentative D call: TRBD1 (6 bases). Trimming shortened V by 6 bases and J by 6 bases, and 20 bases separated the two germline ends. Looked up from germline, CDR1 is MNHEY and CDR2 is SMNVEV (reference sequence). The CDR3 covers 16 residues. CDR3 amino acids: CASRDKTRGGAGELFF. CDR3 bases: TGTGCCAGCAGAGATAAAACCAGGGGTGGCGCCGGGGAGCTGTTTTTT.

The chain joins TRBV19 to TRBJ2-1; D uncertain. The CDR3 length is 14 residues. The germline V gene has CDR1 LNHDA and CDR2 SQIVND (reference sequence). The V end lost 7 bases, the J end lost 0 bases, and 10 bases lay between the germline ends. For the CDR3, the DNA is TGTGCCAGTAAAACCCGGAGCTCCTACAATGAGCAGTTCTTC. This encodes CASKTRSSYNEQFF.

V is TRBV7-2 and J is TRBJ2-1; maybe TRBD2 (6 bases). The CDR3 spans 15 residues. CDR1 is SGHTA, CDR2 FQGNSA, per germline. The V and J ends lost 2 bases and 4 bases respectively, with 12 bases between them. As DNA, the CDR3 is TGTGCCAGCAGCTTAAGGGTAGCGGAATACAATGAGCAGTTCTTC. Translation: CASSLRVAEYNEQFF.

The V gene is TRBV5-1, the J gene TRBJ2-7; the match to TRBD2 covers 7 bases. CDR1 is SGHRS and CDR2 is YFSETQ in the germline V gene. The CDR3 loop spans 13 amino acids. V gave up 0 bases and J gave up 8 bases; unmatched junction bases: 5. CDR3 DNA sequence: TGCGCCAGCAGCTTGGCGGCCGGGACTAAGCAGTACTTC. It yields the protein CASSLAAGTKQYF.

V is TRBV3-1 (or the pseudogene TRBV3-2) and J is TRBJ2-1; 7 nucleotides line up with TRBD2. Germline CDR1 reads LGHDT; CDR2 reads YNNKEL (reference sequence). This CDR3 spans 22 amino acids. Trimming removed 1 base from V and 3 bases from J; junction bases left unmatched: 24. The CDR3 coding sequence is TGTGCCAGCAGCCAAGCAAATGGGAGGGGTGGTCTCGTTAGCGGAGGCTACAATGAGCAGTTCTTC. It yields the protein CASSQANGRGGLVSGGYNEQFF.

The CDR3 DNA reads TGTGCCACCAGCAGAGATTTCGGGGTTAATGAAAAACTGTTTTTT. It specifies CATSRDFGVNEKLFF. The gene calls are TRBV15 and TRBJ1-4; D remains unclear. The CDR3 is made up of 15 amino acids. Per the germline V gene, CDR1 is LNHNV and CDR2 is YYDKDF (reference sequence). With 0 bases removed from V and 4 bases from J, the gap between germline ends came to 9 bases.

This clone was recorded once. The chain joins TRBV5-5 to TRBJ2-7, with TRBD1 matching 9 bases. V dropped 4 bases and J dropped 2; count of bases not matched to a gene: 4. CDR3 length: 14 residues. Germline CDR1 SGHKS, CDR2 YYEKEE (reference sequence). The CDR3 nucleotides read TGTGCCAGCAGCCCCGGGACAGGGACCTACGAGCAGTACTTC. It codes for CASSPGTGTYEQYF.

The gene calls are TRBV2 and TRBJ2-3; 8 bases match TRBD2. Germline V lookup: CDR1 SNHLY, CDR2 FYNNEI. Unmatched junction bases numbered 5, after V lost 6 bases and J lost 3 bases. This CDR3 has 14 amino acids. The CDR3 protein is CASRKSSGTDTQYF. As DNA, the CDR3 is TGTGCCAGCAGGAAGTCTAGCGGGACAGATACGCAGTATTTT.

This chain joins TRBV11-2 and TRBJ1-1, with D unresolved. The V end lost 5 bases, the J end lost 0 bases, and 22 bases lay between the germline ends. The CDR3 consists of 18 residues. CDR1 and CDR2 from the germline V gene are SGHAT and FQNNGV. The CDR3 DNA reads as TGTGCCAGCAGCCTTTCCCTTAGGCGGGGTCAAATGAACACTGAAGCTTTCTTT. Translating gives CASSLSLRRGQMNTEAFF. Combining the CDR3 with reference TRBV11-2 and TRBJ1-1 gives the whole variable domain EAGVAQSPRYKIIEKRQSVAFWCNPISGHATLYWYQQILGQGPKLLIQFQNNGVVDDSQLPKDRFSAERLKGVDSTLKIQPAKLEDSAVYLCASSLSLRRGQMNTEAFFGQGTRLTVV.

This clone was observed once. For the CDR3, the DNA is TGTGCCAGCAGCCCGGGACAGGGACACACCGGGGAGCTGTTTTTT. It codes for CASSPGQGHTGELFF. The V and J genes are TRBV11-3 and TRBJ2-2, with 9 nucleotides matching TRBD1. Germline V gene lookup returns CDR1 SGHNT and CDR2 YENEEA. There are 15 residues in the CDR3. Germline trimming cut 5 bases from V and 3 bases from J; bases unmatched to any gene: 4.

This chain's CDR3 is CASSLSSGSSYEQYF. Here the CDR3 DNA reads TGTGCCAGCAGCTTATCCAGCGGGAGTTCCTACGAGCAGTACTTC. The chain carries TRBV7-2 and TRBJ2-7; 8 nucleotides line up with TRBD2. The CDR3 totals 15 residues. V gave up 2 bases and J gave up 1 base; unmatched junction bases: 4. Per germline, CDR1 SGHTA and CDR2 FQGNSA. The complete variable domain, with remaining parts taken from reference TRBV7-2 and TRBJ2-7, reads GAGVSQSPSNKVTEKGKDVELRCDPISGHTALYWYRQSLGQGLEFLIYFQGNSAPDKSGLPSDRFSAERTGGSVSTLTIQRTQQEDSAVYLCASSLSSGSSYEQYFGPGTRLTVT.

This clone appeared a few times. CDR3 in amino acids: CASSIGPEAFF. DNA of the CDR3: TGTGCCAGTAGTATAGGGCCCGAAGCTTTCTTT. The chain has TRBV19 and TRBJ1-1, with D hard to call. This CDR3 contains 11 residues. The ends were cut back, 1 base at V and 8 bases at J, with 5 bases in the middle. CDR1 is LNHDA and CDR2 is SQIVND in the germline V gene (reference sequence).